This T cell receptor (beta chain) was recorded in a study of blood T cell repertoires in COVID-19. The CDR3 runs 14 residues. Trimming took off 5 bases at V and 1 base at J, with 8 bases between the two ends. The germline V gene encodes CDR1 SGHTA and CDR2 FQGNSA. How the authors handled the data: From reference gene primer amplification, estimates of nucleated cell counts were derived. Measured with immunoSEQ multiplex PCR; TCRdb has only the in-frame clones, and not every one. The V and J calls and the clone size are those of that table, but D and trimming were determined from the DNA. The top ten clones hold less than 15% of a sample with around 290,000 clones, about 88% of them seen once.

This chain links TRBV7-2 with TRBJ2-2; D call uncertain. Material for sequencing was peripheral blood. The TCR comes from a woman in her 70s with COVID-19, enrolled during active disease. The CDR3 here is CASSQVRNTGELFF. The CDR3 region has the DNA TGTGCCAGCAGCCAGGTCAGGAACACCGGGGAGCTGTTTTTT.